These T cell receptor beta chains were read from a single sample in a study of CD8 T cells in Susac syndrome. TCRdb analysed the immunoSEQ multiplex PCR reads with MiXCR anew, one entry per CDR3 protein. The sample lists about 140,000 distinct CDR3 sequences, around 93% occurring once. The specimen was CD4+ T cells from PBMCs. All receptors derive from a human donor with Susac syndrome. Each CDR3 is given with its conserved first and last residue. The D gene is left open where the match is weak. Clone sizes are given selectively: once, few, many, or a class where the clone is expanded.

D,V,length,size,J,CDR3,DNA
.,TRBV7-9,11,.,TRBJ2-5,CAEQVQETQYF,TGTGCGGAGCAAGTACAAGAGACCCAGTACTTC
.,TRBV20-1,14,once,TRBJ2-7,CSAGGLARSYEQYF,TGCAGTGCCGGGGGGCTAGCGCGCTCCTACGAGCAGTACTTC
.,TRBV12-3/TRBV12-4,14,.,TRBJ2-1,CASSPRGSYNEQFF,TGTGCCAGCAGTCCGCGGGGCTCCTACAATGAGCAGTTCTTC
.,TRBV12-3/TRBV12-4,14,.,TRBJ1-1,CASSQGTRNTEAFF,TGTGCCAGCAGTCAAGGGACACGGAACACTGAAGCTTTCTTT
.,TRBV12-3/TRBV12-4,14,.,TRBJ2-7,CASSSGGYVYEQYF,TGTGCCAGCAGTTCAGGGGGGTATGTCTACGAGCAGTACTTC
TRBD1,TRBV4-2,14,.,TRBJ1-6,CASSLGTVNSPLHF,TGTGCCAGCAGCCTAGGGACAGTTAATTCACCCCTCCACTTT
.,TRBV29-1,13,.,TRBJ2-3,CSVGGQFTDTQYF,TGCAGCGTGGGGGGACAGTTCACAGATACGCAGTATTTT
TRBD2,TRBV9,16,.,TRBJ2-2,CASSALAGSGTGELFF,TGTGCCAGCAGCGCTCTAGCGGGATCGGGCACCGGGGAGCTGTTTTTT
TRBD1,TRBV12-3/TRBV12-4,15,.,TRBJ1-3,CASRPFRGYGNTIYF,TGTGCCAGCAGGCCGTTCAGGGGGTATGGAAACACCATATATTTT
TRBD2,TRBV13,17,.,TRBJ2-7,CASSPRLPSGRAGEQYF,TGTGCCAGCAGCCCACGCCTCCCTAGCGGGAGGGCCGGCGAGCAGTACTTC
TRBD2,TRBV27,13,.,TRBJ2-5,CASKLAGVETQYF,TGTGCCAGCAAGCTTGCGGGGGTGGAGACCCAGTACTTC
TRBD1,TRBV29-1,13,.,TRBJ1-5,CSVGDRGDQPQHF,TGCAGCGTTGGGGACAGGGGCGATCAGCCCCAGCATTTT
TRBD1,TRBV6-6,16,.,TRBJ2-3,CASRHRGQGIPDTQYF,TGTGCCAGCAGGCACCGGGGACAGGGAATTCCAGATACGCAGTATTTT
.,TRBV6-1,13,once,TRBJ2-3,CASSERLADTQYF,TGTGCCAGCAGTGAAAGACTGGCAGATACGCAGTATTTT
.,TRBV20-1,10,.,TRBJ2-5,CSAWAETQYF,TGCAGTGCTTGGGCTGAGACCCAGTACTTC
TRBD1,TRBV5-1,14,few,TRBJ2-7,CASSLGQRSYEQYF,TGCGCCAGCAGTTTGGGACAGCGCTCCTACGAGCAGTACTTC
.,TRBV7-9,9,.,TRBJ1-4,CARRRSWFF,TGTGCCAGACGTCGTTCTTGGTTTTTT
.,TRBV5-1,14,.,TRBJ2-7,CASSLGAPSYEQYF,TGCGCCAGCAGCTTAGGGGCCCCATCCTACGAGCAGTACTTC